The 5 T cell receptor beta chains in this list originate from one sample, sequenced in a study of memory CD4+ T cells and cytomegalovirus serostatus. Single viable CD3+CD4+CD8-CD45RO+ cells were sorted as the memory CD4+ T cells. Repertoires were generated with immunoSEQ multiplex PCR, while TCRdb's copy carries only in-frame clones and drops some. The data show about 64,000 clones, roughly three quarters seen once. Sequenced input: memory CD4+ T cells from blood. These receptors all stem from an adult in good health and CMV-seronegative.

V and J are TRBV19 and TRBJ1-6; TRBD1 matches at 11 bases. Germline CDR1 is LNHDA and CDR2 is SQIVND (reference sequence). V shed 6 bases, J shed 6 bases, and the junction held 10 bases outside the gene matches. The CDR3 has 17 residues. The CDR3 protein is CASRRTGGGSGNSPLHF. In DNA, the CDR3 is TGTGCCAGTAGGAGGACAGGGGGCGGTTCCGGTAATTCACCCCTCCACTTT.

This chain connects TRBV29-1 to TRBJ2-2; 10 nucleotides agree with TRBD2. J gave up 6 bases and V 4 bases, and 8 bases lay outside the gene matches. Germline V CDR1 and CDR2: SQVTM, ANQGSEA. The CDR3 is 15 residues long. As DNA, the CDR3 is TGCAGCGTTGGGGTAGCGGGAGGTCATGCCGGGGAGCTGTTTTTT. Its protein is CSVGVAGGHAGELFF.

The gene calls are TRBV28 and TRBJ2-2, with unresolved D. The CDR3 extends over 13 amino acids. The germline V gene encodes CDR1 MDHEN and CDR2 SYDVKM. Between the trimmed V and J ends, which lost 2 bases and 6 bases, there was a span of 7 bases. The CDR3 DNA follows: TGTGCCAGCAGTTTAGGTCGGGCCGGGGAGCTGTTTTTT. This encodes CASSLGRAGELFF.

The rearrangement joins TRBV6-5 to TRBJ1-1, with D tentatively TRBD1 (5 bases). The V end was cut by 6 bases, the J end by 0 bases, with 14 bases between. CDR1 and CDR2 from the germline V gene are MNHEY and SVGAGI. CDR3 length: 15 amino acids. The DNA for the CDR3 is TGTGCCAGCAGGAGGTCCAGGGACTTGAACACTGAAGCTTTCTTT. Protein product: CASRRSRDLNTEAFF.

The genes are TRBV11-3 and TRBJ2-3, with 8 bases that match TRBD1. The V gene end was trimmed by 6 bases and the J gene end by 5 bases; junction bases not matched to a gene: 10. CDR3 length: 15 residues. Germline CDR1 reads SGHNT; CDR2 reads YENEEA. The CDR3 loop reads CASSQNRGVQDTQYF. CDR3 sequence (DNA): TGTGCCAGCAGTCAGAACAGGGGGGTACAAGATACGCAGTATTTT. Supplemented by reference TRBV11-3 and TRBJ2-3, the full variable domain reads EAGVVQSPRYKIIEKKQPVAFWCNPISGHNTLYWYLQNLGQGPELLIRYENEEAVDDSQLPKDRFSAERLKGVDSTLKIQPAELGDSAVYLCASSQNRGVQDTQYFGPGTRLTVL.